Presented here are 15 T cell receptor beta chains from one specimen sequenced in a study of blood T cell repertoires in COVID-19. Sequenced by immunoSEQ multiplex PCR; TCRdb stores in-frame clones only, minus some. The profile shows 100,000 to 150,000 clones, around 83% of them singletons. The material sequenced was peripheral blood. These receptors all stem from a woman aged 45 to 65 with acute or convalescent COVID-19.

The V gene is TRBV4-2, the J gene TRBJ2-7; D possibly corresponds to TRBD1 (6 bases). Germline-derived CDR1 and CDR2 are LGHNA and YNFKEQ. The ends were cut back, 3 bases at V and 0 bases at J, with 15 bases in the middle. The CDR3 totals 16 residues. The CDR3 DNA sequence: TGTGCCAGCAGCCATGGACAGAATGAAGGCTCCTACGAGCAGTACTTC. Protein: CASSHGQNEGSYEQYF.

J is TRBJ1-1 and V is TRBV5-1; tentative D call: TRBD1 (5 bases). This CDR3 has 13 amino acids. Germline V gives CDR1 SGHRS, CDR2 YFSETQ. V shed 4 bases and J shed 8 bases, with 15 bases lying between them. The CDR3 region is CASSIPSRQEAFF. CDR3 DNA sequence: TGCGCCAGCAGCATTCCGTCGCGACAGGAAGCTTTCTTT.

The chain recombines TRBV29-1 with TRBJ1-2, with unresolved D. Looked up from germline, CDR1 is SQVTM and CDR2 is ANQGSEA. The V gene lost 5 bases and the J gene lost 2 bases, with 12 bases spanning the gap. The CDR3 spans 13 residues. CDR3 nucleotides: TGCAGCGTTCGGGCCTCGGGGAACTATGGCTACACCTTC. It specifies CSVRASGNYGYTF.

The chain carries TRBV29-1 and TRBJ2-2, with 8 bases that match TRBD2. Germline-derived CDR1 and CDR2 are SQVTM and ANQGSEA. Trimming removed 7 bases from V and 4 bases from J; junction bases left unmatched: 14. This CDR3 is built from 16 residues. CDR3 amino acids: CSALPAGGRGTGELFF. The CDR3 DNA is TGCAGCGCCCTTCCCGCGGGGGGAAGGGGCACCGGGGAGCTGTTTTTT.

This clone was detected many times. The chain links TRBV19 to TRBJ2-2; D gene unclear. Trimming removed 10 bases at V and 6 bases at J, with 9 bases between. CDR1 is LNHDA, CDR2 SQIVND, per germline (reference sequence). This CDR3 has 11 residues. The CDR3 DNA follows: TGTGCCACTCTCCAGTCCGGGGAGCTGTTTTTT. This encodes CATLQSGELFF.

The rearrangement joins TRBV25-1 to TRBJ1-2, with 8 bases matching TRBD1. This CDR3 comprises 13 residues. V dropped 6 bases and J dropped 4; count of bases not matched to a gene: 4. Germline V gives CDR1 MGHDK, CDR2 SYGVNS. CDR3 in amino acids: CASSPGTGYGYTF. CDR3 coding DNA: TGTGCCAGCAGCCCAGGGACAGGCTATGGCTACACCTTC.

This clone has just a few counts. This chain joins TRBV7-6 and TRBJ2-7; perhaps TRBD1 as D (6 bases). Germline V gene sequence: CDR1 SGHVS, CDR2 FNYEAQ. Trimming shortened V by 2 bases and J by 1 base, and 12 bases separated the two germline ends. This CDR3 is built from 15 residues. This chain's CDR3 is CASSLTRGQSYEQYF. CDR3 nucleotide sequence: TGTGCCAGCAGCTTAACCAGGGGACAATCCTACGAGCAGTACTTC.

CDR3 sequence: CATKPQGQNTEAFF. CDR3 in DNA: TGCGCCACCAAACCACAGGGGCAGAACACTGAAGCTTTCTTT. The gene calls are TRBV5-1 and TRBJ1-1; TRBD1 matches at 7 bases. The germline gives CDR1 SGHRS, CDR2 YFSETQ. V dropped 9 bases and J dropped 1; count of bases not matched to a gene: 9. This CDR3 comprises 14 residues. Based on the CDR3 plus reference TRBV5-1 and TRBJ1-1, the full variable domain is KAGVTQTPRYLIKTRGQQVTLSCSPISGHRSVSWYQQTPGQGLQFLFEYFSETQRNKGNFPGRFSGRQFSNSRSEMNVSTLELGDSALYLCATKPQGQNTEAFFGQGTRLTVV.

Only one count was recorded for this clone. The chain is built from TRBV5-4 and TRBJ1-1; TRBD1 might be the D (6 bases). V gave up 2 bases and J gave up 1 base, with 12 bases separating them. Germline values: CDR1 SGHNT, CDR2 YYREEE (reference sequence). This CDR3 region has 15 residues. The CDR3 bases are TGTGCCAGCAGCTTCCGGGACACACCGAACACTGAAGCTTTCTTT. Its protein product is CASSFRDTPNTEAFF.

The gene calls are TRBV27 and TRBJ1-6; 7 bases line up with TRBD1. The CDR3 has 15 amino acids. CDR1 and CDR2 (germline): MNHEY, SMNVEV (reference sequence). The junction had 6 bases not matched to a gene; V was cut back by 2 bases and J by 8 bases. CDR3 region: CASSLAETGYSPLHF. As DNA, the CDR3 is TGTGCCAGCAGTTTAGCCGAGACAGGGTATTCACCCCTCCACTTT.

The CDR3 is CASSPGGPHNSPLHF. CDR3 in DNA: TGTGCCAGCAGCCCCGGGGGGCCCCATAATTCACCCCTCCACTTT. The chain uses TRBV7-9 and TRBJ1-6, with D possibly TRBD1 on 6 matching bases. Trimming pared 5 bases from V and 5 bases from J, leaving 13 bases between. This CDR3 is built from 15 residues. Germline CDR1 SEHNR, CDR2 FQNEAQ (reference sequence). The full variable domain, with the rest looked up from reference TRBV7-9 and TRBJ1-6, is DTGVSQNPRHKITKRGQNVTFRCDPISEHNRLYWYRQTLGQGPEFLTYFQNEAQLEKSRLLSDRFSAERPKGSFSTLEIQRTEQGDSAMYLCASSPGGPHNSPLHFGNGTRLTVT.

The rearrangement links TRBV2 to TRBJ2-7; 8 nucleotides match TRBD1. This CDR3 is built from 15 residues. Trimming at V came to 4 bases and at J to 3 bases, leaving 8 bases not matched to a gene. Germline V lookup: CDR1 SNHLY, CDR2 FYNNEI. The CDR3 spells CASSVKGQAHYEQYF. The DNA of the CDR3 is TGTGCCAGCAGTGTTAAGGGACAGGCGCACTACGAGCAGTACTTC.

The V gene is TRBV4-2, the J gene TRBJ2-7, with D possibly being TRBD2 (6 bases). Between the trimmed V and J ends, which lost 0 bases and 7 bases, there was a span of 16 bases. The CDR3 totals 15 residues. The V gene's germline CDR1 is LGHNA and CDR2 YNFKEQ. The CDR3 coding sequence is TGTGCCAGCAGCCAAGAACTCCGGGGGATGCGAGAGCAGTACTTC. Translation: CASSQELRGMREQYF.

The chain joins TRBV4-1 to TRBJ1-4; the D is unclear. CDR1 MGHRA and CDR2 YSYEKL come from the germline V gene. Between the trimmed V and J ends, which lost 2 bases and 6 bases, there was a span of 16 bases. The CDR3 runs 16 residues. CDR3: CASSQPARGLHEKLFF. As DNA, the CDR3 is TGCGCCAGCAGCCAACCTGCCAGAGGGTTGCATGAAAAACTGTTTTTT.

The chain carries TRBV24-1 and TRBJ2-3; TRBD2 aligns across 7 bases. CDR3 length: 15 residues. The junction had 6 bases not matched to a gene; V was cut back by 6 bases and J by 1 base. From germline, CDR1 is KGHDR and CDR2 SFDVKD. The CDR3 nucleotides are TGTGCCACCAGTCATCTAGCGGAGGGCACAGATACGCAGTATTTT. This sequence encodes CATSHLAEGTDTQYF.